These 22 T cell receptor beta chains originate from one sample sequenced in a study of blood T cell repertoires in COVID-19. Assay: immunoSEQ multiplex PCR; the TCRdb copy retains only in-frame clones and omits some. The sample has over 200,000 clones; around 80% are singletons. What was sequenced was peripheral blood. The receptors shown here come from a woman of 80 years or more with active or convalescent COVID-19.

The chain couples TRBV4-3 to TRBJ2-1; possibly TRBD1 for D (5 bases). Between the trimmed V and J ends, which lost 2 bases and 3 bases, there was a span of 17 bases. CDR1 LGHNA and CDR2 YSLEER come from the germline V gene. This CDR3 has 17 amino acids. The CDR3 DNA sequence: TGCGCCAGCAGCCAACCCCTGGGGCCCACAGACTACAATGAGCAGTTCTTC. Protein product: CASSQPLGPTDYNEQFF.

The V gene is TRBV5-4, the J gene TRBJ1-3; TRBD1 aligns across 10 bases. Germline V gene lookup returns CDR1 SGHNT and CDR2 YYREEE (reference sequence). CDR3 length: 16 amino acids. V trimming: 4 bases; J trimming: 3 bases; junction bases outside the gene matches: 7. The CDR3 sequence: CASSLGTGADGNTIYF. For the CDR3, the DNA is TGTGCCAGCAGCCTGGGGACAGGGGCCGATGGAAACACCATATATTTT.

The chain uses TRBV24-1 and TRBJ1-2, with D unclear. V dropped 1 base and J dropped 8 bases, with 7 bases sitting between them. Germline CDR1 KGHDR, CDR2 SFDVKD. CDR3 length: 12 amino acids. The chain's CDR3 is CATSDFSGGYTF. Written as DNA, the CDR3 is TGTGCCACCAGTGATTTCTCGGGGGGCTACACCTTC.

The chain employs TRBV3-1 (or the pseudogene TRBV3-2) and TRBJ1-2, with 7 bases lining up with TRBD1. With V trimmed by 6 bases and J by 4 bases, 17 bases remained unmatched. CDR1 LGHDT and CDR2 YNNKEL come from the germline V gene (reference sequence). This CDR3 spans 17 amino acids. The CDR3 region is CASRGRQGVRSGYGYTF. CDR3 in DNA: TGTGCCAGCAGAGGGCGCCAGGGGGTTCGTTCCGGCTATGGCTACACCTTC.

The CDR3 coding sequence is TGTGCCAGCAGTCCGAGCACCGGTTATGGCTACACCTTC. Residues: CASSPSTGYGYTF. The chain combines TRBV7-2 with TRBJ1-2; no clear D gene. The germline V gene has CDR1 SGHTA and CDR2 FQGNSA. This CDR3 has 13 amino acids. V was shortened by 6 bases and J by 5 bases, with 13 bases between the two germline ends.

This chain uses TRBV12-5 with TRBJ2-1, with 11 nucleotides matching TRBD1. This CDR3 has 15 residues. Per the germline V gene, CDR1 is LGHNT and CDR2 is FRNRAP. J gave up 3 bases and V 6 bases, and 4 bases lay outside the gene matches. Here the CDR3 reads CASGSGTGGYNEQFF. CDR3 DNA sequence: TGTGCTAGTGGGTCTGGGACAGGGGGCTACAATGAGCAGTTCTTC.

The J gene is TRBJ1-5, the V gene TRBV6-5; D is undetermined. Germline CDR1 MNHEY, CDR2 SVGAGI. The CDR3 is 13 amino acids. V was clipped by 5 bases and J by 4 bases, with 9 bases between them. The DNA for the CDR3 is TGTGCCAGCAGTCTACGACTGAATCAGCCCCAGCATTTT. This codes for CASSLRLNQPQHF.

The V gene is TRBV3-1 (or the pseudogene TRBV3-2), the J gene TRBJ1-3; 7 positions agree with TRBD1. The germline V gene encodes CDR1 LGHDT and CDR2 YNNKEL (reference sequence). This CDR3 spans 14 amino acids. With V trimmed by 3 bases and J by 5 bases, 4 bases remained unmatched. Here the CDR3 DNA reads TGTGCCAGCAGCCAGGGGACAGACAGAAACACCATATATTTT. Translated, it gives CASSQGTDRNTIYF.

This clone came up once. The chain joins TRBV9 to TRBJ2-5; 10 bases are a match to TRBD2. CDR1 is SGDLS, CDR2 YYNGEE, per germline. The CDR3 consists of 16 residues. V shed 0 bases, J shed 5 bases, and the junction held 7 bases outside the gene matches. CDR3 nucleotides: TGTGCCAGCAGCGTAGCCAGCGGGAGGGCGGGGGAGACCCAGTACTTC. This translates into CASSVASGRAGETQYF.

The chain links TRBV7-9 to TRBJ2-5; 10 bases agree with TRBD2. There are 18 residues in the CDR3. Trimming cost V 1 base and J 5 bases; bases outside gene matches: 13. The germline gives CDR1 SEHNR, CDR2 FQNEAQ (reference sequence). The CDR3, as DNA: TGTGCCAGCAGCTTAGGCCTAGCGGGGGATCCGAGTTTTGAGACCCAGTACTTC. Its translation: CASSLGLAGDPSFETQYF.

V is TRBV7-9 and J is TRBJ2-7, with 9 bases fitting TRBD1. The germline V gene encodes CDR1 SEHNR and CDR2 FQNEAQ (reference sequence). The J segment lost 5 bases and the V segment lost 0 bases, leaving 5 bases of the junction unmatched. This CDR3 has 15 amino acids. CDR3 residues: CASSLAGQGSDEQYF. The CDR3 DNA follows: TGTGCCAGCAGCTTAGCGGGACAGGGTAGCGACGAGCAGTACTTC. The full variable domain, with the rest looked up from reference TRBV7-9 and TRBJ2-7, is DTGVSQNPRHKITKRGQNVTFRCDPISEHNRLYWYRQTLGQGPEFLTYFQNEAQLEKSRLLSDRFSAERPKGSFSTLEIQRTEQGDSAMYLCASSLAGQGSDEQYFGPGTRLTVT.

The chain uses TRBV1 and TRBJ2-7; the D call in the table, TRBD2, was not verified against the DNA. TRBV1 is marked as a pseudogene. This CDR3 has 18 amino acids. DNA of the CDR3: TGCACCAGCAGCCAAGGGGAGGACTTGCGGGGTATGTCCTACGAGCAGTACTTC. Protein sequence: CTSSQGEDLRGMSYEQYF.

The genes are TRBV6-5 and TRBJ1-5; TRBD1 matches at 12 bases. V was clipped by 6 bases and J by 7 bases; unmatched bases: 4. The CDR3 loop spans 14 amino acids. CDR1 is MNHEY and CDR2 is SVGAGI in the germline V gene. CDR3 loop: CASRPGQGAQPQHF. In DNA, the CDR3 is TGTGCCAGCAGACCGGGACAGGGGGCCCAGCCCCAGCATTTT.

In DNA, the CDR3 is TGTGCCAGTAGTCAGGGGACCAAAAACATTCAGTACTTC. Its translation is CASSQGTKNIQYF. The chain carries TRBV19 and TRBJ2-4; possibly TRBD1 for D (6 bases). The V end was cut by 5 bases, the J end by 2 bases, with 7 bases between. CDR3 size: 13 residues. Germline V gene data show CDR1 as LNHDA and CDR2 as SQIVND (reference sequence).

This chain uses TRBV4-2 with TRBJ2-3; 12 bases match TRBD2. Trimming at V came to 0 bases and at J to 2 bases, leaving 12 bases not matched to a gene. Per germline, CDR1 LGHNA and CDR2 YNFKEQ. The CDR3 runs 20 residues. CDR3 loop: CASSQERGLAGGVATDTQYF. The CDR3 DNA reads TGTGCCAGCAGCCAAGAAAGGGGGCTAGCGGGAGGGGTGGCCACAGATACGCAGTATTTT.

The chain links TRBV7-8 to TRBJ1-1; no reliable D call. V was shortened by 3 bases and J by 0 bases, with 5 bases between the two germline ends. There are 13 residues in the CDR3. CDR1 is SGHVS and CDR2 is FQNEAQ in the germline V gene. The CDR3 coding sequence is TGTGCCAGCAGCTTTCAGGTGAACACTGAAGCTTTCTTT. It translates to CASSFQVNTEAFF.

The rearrangement joins TRBV4-2 to TRBJ1-6; D gene uncertain. V dropped 1 base and J dropped 6 bases, with 10 bases sitting between them. There are 15 residues in the CDR3. Germline assignment: CDR1 LGHNA and CDR2 YNFKEQ. This CDR3 reads CASSQGGARNSPLHF. In DNA, the CDR3 is TGTGCCAGCAGCCAAGGGGGAGCTCGTAATTCACCCCTCCACTTT.

V is TRBV28 and J is TRBJ1-2; D unresolved. This CDR3 comprises 13 residues. Between the trimmed V and J ends, which lost 4 bases and 2 bases, there was a span of 8 bases. From germline, CDR1 is MDHEN and CDR2 SYDVKM. The CDR3 loop reads CASSSPQNYGYTF. The CDR3, as DNA: TGTGCCAGCAGTTCCCCACAAAACTATGGCTACACCTTC.

The rearrangement uses TRBV19 and TRBJ2-2, with unresolved D. This CDR3 is built from 14 residues. V lost 5 bases, J lost 0 bases, and 7 bases lay in between. The germline gives CDR1 LNHDA, CDR2 SQIVND (reference sequence). CDR3 nucleotide sequence: TGTGCCAGTAGTTTGGCAGCGAACACCGGGGAGCTGTTTTTT. Amino acid sequence: CASSLAANTGELFF.

V usage is TRBV11-2 and J usage is TRBJ2-1; 11 bases align to TRBD2. Germline V lookup: CDR1 SGHAT, CDR2 FQNNGV. The CDR3 length is 15 residues. The J segment lost 7 bases and the V segment lost 3 bases, leaving 5 bases of the junction unmatched. CDR3 nucleotide sequence: TGTGCCAGCAGCTTTAGCGGGAGGGCCGGGAATGAGCAGTTCTTC. It is translated as CASSFSGRAGNEQFF. The whole variable domain, remainder taken from reference TRBV11-2 and TRBJ2-1, is EAGVAQSPRYKIIEKRQSVAFWCNPISGHATLYWYQQILGQGPKLLIQFQNNGVVDDSQLPKDRFSAERLKGVDSTLKIQPAKLEDSAVYLCASSFSGRAGNEQFFGPGTRLTVL.

The chain links TRBV6-5 to TRBJ2-7; a weak D match, TRBD1 (6 bases). The CDR3 covers 14 residues. CDR1 and CDR2 from the germline V gene are MNHEY and SVGAGI. V lost 4 bases and J 5 bases, leaving 15 bases between the germline ends. The CDR3 coding sequence is TGTGCCAGCAGTTCCCACAGGGAACTCCACGAGCAGTACTTC. This gives the protein CASSSHRELHEQYF.

The chain couples TRBV7-9 to TRBJ2-4; 10 bases align to TRBD1. Germline V CDR1 and CDR2: SEHNR, FQNEAQ (reference sequence). With 5 bases clipped from V and 11 bases from J, the junction kept 15 bases outside the gene matches. This CDR3 has 16 residues. The DNA of the CDR3 is TGTGCCAGCAGCCCGGCAGGGGGACAGGGGACCTCTCTTCAGTACTTC. Translation gives CASSPAGGQGTSLQYF.